This T cell receptor beta chain comes out of a study of cytomegalovirus exposure and HLA in healthy donors (dated by TCRdb to 2017 to 2019). About the investigation overall: An earlier analysis of some 550 of the donors reported about 250 Gb of sequence data and 120 million or so unique TCR beta sequences from around 200 million T cells. The study was designed to test whether signatures of past pathogen exposure could be identified by cataloging public T cell receptors. Among around 400 genotyped donors of the cohort, an average of approximately 240,000 unique TCR beta nucleotide sequences were sequenced per donor, around 18% of them non-productive. A later analysis re-analyzed previously published TCR beta repertoires from 650 to 800 donors and added high-resolution HLA genotyping to study TCR occurrence patterns. A later genetic analysis used genome-wide SNP genotypes for about 55% of the 666 donors, treating that subset as a discovery cohort. Of the 300 to 400 genotyped donors, approximately 82% fell in the genetic ancestry cluster associated with self-reported Caucasian donors. All discovery cohort repertoires had been generated using a single sequencing platform. The number of donors typed differed by locus, with roughly 629-640 for A, B, C, DRB1 and DQB1, around 500 for DQA1, 600 to 610 for DPA1, and around 430 for DPB1. HLA typing included class I and class II loci at four-digit resolution. The study profiled the T cell repertoires of hundreds of subjects by immunosequencing and related them to cytomegalovirus serostatus. Rather than drawing on any new phenotypic data, the later analysis identified candidate immune exposures from TCR beta sequences and the way those sequences occurred across donors. Donor age, sex, ethnicity and CMV serostatus were compiled alongside the repertoire data. The study combined high-throughput TCR immunosequencing, statistical association of individual TCRs with disease status, and machine learning to predict cytomegalovirus infection status. An early release that covered some 640 HLA-typed donors contained around 300 gigabases of sequencing data and roughly 84 million unique TCR sequences. An earlier analysis of approximately 580 of the donors used high-throughput TCR beta sequencing to judge whether each TCR beta V gene segment behaved as functional or pseudogenic. Besides the first cohort of more than 650 subjects, a separate validation cohort made up of over 95 different subjects was used. Several DR-DQ haplotypes were handled as single units for association and clustering because linkage in the cohort was strong. Findings and caveats that apply to the study as a whole: At a false discovery rate of 0.05, a later analysis linked about 17,000 TCR beta sequences to specific HLA alleles. It was suggested by the authors that the approach could potentially be generalized to other disease states and immunological phenotypes. A later genetic analysis reported fewer N-insertions in productive TCRs among donors in an Asian-associated ancestry cluster than the roughly 720-donor mean. The classifier was reported to diagnose cytomegalovirus status with high specificity and sensitivity in both the original and validation cohorts. A few of the identified cytomegalovirus-associated TCR beta chains were confirmed in vitro to be specific for cytomegalovirus antigens. The earlier analysis of 587 of the donors excluded some 15 rarely observed V segments, including chromosome 9 orphons, because counts were too low. When HLA alleles, especially DR and DQ, strongly co-occurred, TCR associations were difficult to assign to individual alleles. Because HLA typing was unavailable for some donors at each locus, only the typed subset was used in association tests. Some IMGT-functional V segments, including TRBV6-2 and TRBV6-3, could not be distinguished by the 87-base-pair reads and were therefore excluded. In a later analysis, several top co-occurrence clusters were reported to appear linked to parvovirus B19, influenza, CMV and Epstein-Barr virus. Linkage disequilibrium might explain the correlated functional status among segregating V segments, but an unknown experimental factor could not be excluded. In the study, 164 TCR beta chains were listed as associated with cytomegalovirus. A later analysis found that TCR association rates varied across HLA loci, with DRB1 alleles showing the most associated TCRs and HLA-C alleles the fewest. In a later analysis, most CMV-associated TCR beta chains were found to appear HLA-restricted, with HLA associations seemingly driven largely by CMV exposure. Only TCR beta chains were sequenced in this cohort, and the absence of alpha or paired-chain data limited detectable features. A cluster of highly shared sequence variants was judged likely to represent a technical artifact of the sequencing pipeline. Most TCR sequences were seen in very few donors, while some public TCRs were found in many individuals. A later analysis found that HLA-associated TCR beta chains were more clonally expanded and had lower generation probabilities than equally common non-associated chains. In an earlier analysis of under 600 of the donors, most TCR beta V segments were observed in productive rearrangements about 87% or about 30% of the time, broadly matching IMGT annotations. A further reported finding was that TCR beta sequences accurately predicted the HLA-A and HLA-B alleles for most subjects in the first cohort. CMV serostatus was the only immune exposure information available for the cohort. An association between a missense DCLRE1C variant and V-gene and J-gene trimming of TCR beta chains was found in a later genetic analysis and replicated in an independent cohort. The presence/absence analyses assumed that sequencing depth was roughly uniform across donors, and that assumption may not be true.

In total, 666 healthy bone marrow donors made up the cohort. All cohort members were sampled while nominally healthy, although unrecorded immune exposures were likely present. The donor was CMV seronegative and was included in the group of 352 seronegative cohort members. Each donor provided a peripheral blood sample, and peripheral blood mononuclear cells were used for TCR beta sequencing. Genomic DNA extraction from the blood cell samples was performed with the Qiagen DNeasy Blood Extraction Kit. Comments on this clone: Its antigen specificity is not known. No much larger clonotype is one base removed from it; base qualities were not supplied.

Library method: the immunoSEQ multiplex PCR assay. For the multiplex PCR, a mixture combining 60 forward primers for TCR Vbeta segments and 13 reverse primers for TCR Jbeta segments was used. A multiplex PCR assay on genomic DNA amplified the CDR3 region of rearranged TCR beta genes. The Illumina HiSeq System was used to sequence the amplified TCR beta libraries as 87-base-pair reads. As for the original processing: A later analysis tallied around 82 million unique TCR beta chains across the 666 repertoires, and about 12 million of those chains were shared by two or more donors. Raw reads were error-corrected and collapsed into unique sequences with a nearest-neighbor algorithm that merged closely related sequences to remove PCR and sequencing errors. Alignment of CDR3 sequences to IMGT reference sequences was used to assign V, D and J gene segments. Each retained sequence needed at least a six-nucleotide match to both a V gene segment and a J gene segment. A rearrangement was called productive if the CDR3 had no stop codons and remained in frame with V and J, and every other rearrangement was called non-productive. CDR3 was defined according to IMGT convention as the region running from the second conserved V-encoded cysteine to the conserved J-encoded phenylalanine. The earlier analysis of some 580 of the donors excluded any sequence lacking an unambiguous match to a single V gene segment. An earlier analysis of a few hundred of the donors called V segments functional above 56.7% productive rearrangements and segregating when the between-donor standard deviation exceeded 5%. A statistical classification framework was developed to diagnose cytomegalovirus status using the catalog of TCR beta chain sequences. In a later analysis, V and J genes were assigned by comparing TCR nucleotide sequences against IMGT/GENE-DB human TR gene sequences. Using the TCRdist pipeline, a later analysis assigned CDR3 sequences along with most-parsimonious VDJ recombination scenarios. In a later analysis, each TCR beta chain was defined by its CDR3 amino acid sequence together with its V-gene family, and reads without a unique V-gene family were excluded. A later analysis removed several hundred highly shared, low-generation-probability nucleotide sequences to deal with suspected cross-contamination and a sequencing artifact. For each public chain, a later analysis derived a clonal expansion index from normalized ranks of inferred template counts within each repertoire. Generation probabilities in a later analysis came from a VDJ recombination model fitted to out-of-frame rearrangements, and those results were checked against IGoR. In a later analysis, TCR-TCR, TCR-HLA and TCR-CMV co-occurrence was scored with hypergeometric tests, and a repertoire-size bias correction was applied to TCR pairs. False discovery rates were estimated in a later analysis by permuting HLA or CMV assignments 20 times. In a later analysis, co-occurring TCRs were grouped using DBSCAN, with TCRdist sequence similarity added in when clustering inside HLA-allele-positive subsets. Repertoires with fewer than 30,000 or more than 120,000 public chains were left out of co-occurrence clustering, as were a few repertoires with anomalous nucleotide sharing. TCRdb stores this immuneACCESS table with in-frame sequences only. Part of the clones is absent; in the studies checked, under half of the shortfall reflects unresolved V genes, and no reason is known for the rest. V and J calls plus clone size are reproduced from that table; the DNA served to infer D and trimming. In all, the sample holds 120,000 or so clones, and roughly 70% of those were seen once. The ten largest clones capture 3% to 4.5% of the sample.

As encoded in the germline V gene (reference sequence), CDR1 is LNHDA while CDR2 is SQIVND. Trimmed from V: 3 bases; trimmed from J: 7 bases; junction bases lacking a gene match: 5. The CDR3, from cysteine to phenylalanine, totals 14 residues. Just CDR3 DNA is preserved here, 42 bases in frame from base 1. Sequencing was done on a sample of PBMCs. The sequence was collected from a man between 25 and 39 years old in good health and CMV-seronegative. The chain is made from TRBV19 and TRBJ2-2, with 7 junctional bases fitting TRBD1. The DNA sequence is given as TGTGCCAGTAGTATCGACAGGGCAGGCGGGGAGCTGTTTTTT. Its protein is CASSIDRAGGELFF.